This T cell receptor beta chain was obtained from a study of blood T cell repertoires in COVID-19. About the study: Material from acute and convalescent COVID-19 was sourced from the United States, Italy and Spain.

Original processing methods: How many nucleated cells were present was estimated from reference gene primer amplification. Clones were sequenced by immunoSEQ multiplex PCR, and TCRdb holds only the in-frame ones, with some missing. The V and J calls and clone size are taken from that table; D and trimming were inferred from the DNA. The sample comprises a few hundred thousand clones, around 91% of which are singletons, and approximately 8.8% rests with the top ten. Between the trimmed V and J ends, which lost 5 bases and 3 bases, there was a span of 16 bases. CDR1 SGHTA and CDR2 FQGNSA come from the germline V gene. The CDR3 totals 15 residues.

This chain joins TRBV7-2 and TRBJ1-2, with TRBD1 as a possible D gene (5 bases). The sequencing input was PBMCs or T cells enriched from blood (not recorded which). The origin of this receptor is a woman in her thirties or forties who had recovered from COVID-19. The CDR3 here is CASSLAGGDYYGYTF. For the CDR3, the DNA is TGTGCCAGCAGCCTCGCTGGAGGGGACTACTATGGCTACACCTTC.